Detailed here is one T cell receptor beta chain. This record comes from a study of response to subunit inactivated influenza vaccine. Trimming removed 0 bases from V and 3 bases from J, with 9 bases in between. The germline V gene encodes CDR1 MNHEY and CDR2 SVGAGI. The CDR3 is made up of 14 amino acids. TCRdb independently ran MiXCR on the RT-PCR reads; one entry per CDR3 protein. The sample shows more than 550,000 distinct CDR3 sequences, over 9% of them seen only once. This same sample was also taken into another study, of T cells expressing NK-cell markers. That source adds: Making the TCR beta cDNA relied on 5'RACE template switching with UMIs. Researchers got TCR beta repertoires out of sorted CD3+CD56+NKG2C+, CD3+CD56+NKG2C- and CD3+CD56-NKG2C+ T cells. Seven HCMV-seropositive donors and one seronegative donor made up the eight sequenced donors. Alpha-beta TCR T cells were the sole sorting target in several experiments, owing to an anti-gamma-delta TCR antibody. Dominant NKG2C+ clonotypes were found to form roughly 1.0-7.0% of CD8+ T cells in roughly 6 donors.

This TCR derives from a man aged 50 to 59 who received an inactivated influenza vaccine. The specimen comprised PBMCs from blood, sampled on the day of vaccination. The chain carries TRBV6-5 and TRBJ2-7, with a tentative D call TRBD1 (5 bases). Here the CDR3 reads CASSYSAQGYEQYF. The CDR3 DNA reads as TGTGCCAGCAGTTACTCGGCGCAGGGCTACGAGCAGTACTTC.